The 27 T cell receptor beta chains in this list originate from one sample, sequenced in a study of blood T cell repertoires in COVID-19. The data were produced by immunoSEQ multiplex PCR, yet TCRdb's version contains in-frame clones alone and is incomplete. This sample has some 97,000 clones, with over 75% found just once. The sequenced material came from peripheral blood. These receptors were taken from a man between 50 and 59 years old with acute or convalescent COVID-19.

The chain's CDR3 is CASSEQGDYNEQFF. CDR3 in DNA: TGCGCCAGCAGTGAACAGGGAGACTACAATGAGCAGTTCTTC. The chain uses TRBV10-2 and TRBJ2-1; a weak D match, TRBD1 (6 bases). The CDR3 length is 14 residues. V was cut by 3 bases and J by 3 bases, with 9 bases left in between. Germline V gene data show CDR1 as WSHSY and CDR2 as SAAADI.

The chain recombines TRBV18 with TRBJ2-1; weak D call: TRBD2 (6 bases). CDR3 length: 15 residues. The germline V gene encodes CDR1 KGHSH and CDR2 LQKENI. Trimming pared 5 bases from V and 7 bases from J, leaving 18 bases between. CDR3 region: CASSRGLVGGNEQFF. The CDR3 DNA reads TGTGCCAGCTCAAGGGGACTGGTAGGAGGGAATGAGCAGTTCTTC.

The CDR3 coding sequence is TGTGCCAGCAGCTACAGGGTGCACTACGAGCAGTACTTC. Its translation is CASSYRVHYEQYF. The gene calls are TRBV12-3 or TRBV12-4 and TRBJ2-7, with D perhaps TRBD1 (6 bases). Trimming pared 6 bases from V and 3 bases from J, leaving 12 bases between. This CDR3 is built from 13 residues.

The V gene is TRBV6-5, the J gene TRBJ2-5; D unclear. Germline loops: CDR1 MNHEY, CDR2 SVGAGI. The CDR3 spans 14 residues. Trimming removed 3 bases at V and 1 base at J, with 9 bases between. This chain's CDR3 is CASSYGTVQETQYF. DNA for the CDR3: TGTGCCAGCAGTTATGGTACGGTCCAAGAGACCCAGTACTTC.

The gene calls are TRBV19 and TRBJ2-3, with TRBD2 matching over 9 bases. Losses at the gene ends were 5 bases for V and 4 bases for J; bases not matched to a gene: 22. This CDR3 contains 20 residues. The germline V gene encodes CDR1 LNHDA and CDR2 SQIVND (reference sequence). CDR3 nucleotide sequence: TGTGCCAGTAGTGTCGATAGGGGCGGGAGGGCCTCCCGAGTACCAGATACGCAGTATTTT. This codes for CASSVDRGGRASRVPDTQYF.

This chain connects TRBV6-5 to TRBJ1-1, with TRBD1 matching 8 bases. Germline loops: CDR1 MNHEY, CDR2 SVGAGI. This CDR3 has 14 residues. Trimming cost V 6 bases and J 3 bases; bases outside gene matches: 6. The CDR3 loop is CASSYDRGYTEAFF. In DNA form, the CDR3 reads TGTGCCAGCAGCTACGACAGGGGCTACACTGAAGCTTTCTTT.

The chain is built from TRBV6-5 and TRBJ1-5, with 7 bases fitting TRBD1. This CDR3 spans 13 amino acids. Germline CDR1 and CDR2: MNHEY and SVGAGI. Trimming took 6 bases from V and 6 from J; bases not matched to a gene: 5. The DNA of the CDR3 is TGTGCCAGCAGAAACCCAGGGGGTCAGCCCCAGCATTTT. It codes for CASRNPGGQPQHF.

This clone was picked up one time. This sequence joins TRBV15 and TRBJ2-4, with D unclear. The germline V gene encodes CDR1 LNHNV and CDR2 YYDKDF (reference sequence). This CDR3 contains 13 residues. The V end lost 0 bases, the J end lost 11 bases, and 11 bases lay between the germline ends. CDR3 in DNA: TGTGCCACCAGCAGAGACTATTCCTCTCTTCAGTACTTC. Residues: CATSRDYSSLQYF.

This clone was observed once. V usage is TRBV19 and J usage is TRBJ2-1; 11 bases map to TRBD2. Germline lookup yields CDR1 LNHDA and CDR2 SQIVND (reference sequence). With V trimmed by 5 bases and J by 3 bases, 6 bases remained unmatched. The CDR3 is made up of 16 amino acids. CDR3 residues: CASSERLAGHYNEQFF. Here the CDR3 DNA reads TGTGCCAGTAGTGAAAGACTAGCGGGACACTACAATGAGCAGTTCTTC.

The genes are TRBV5-4 and TRBJ1-1; a weak D match, TRBD1 (5 bases). V lost 0 bases, J lost 7 bases, and 16 bases lay in between. In germline, CDR1 is SGHNT, CDR2 YYREEE (reference sequence). CDR3 length equals 15 residues. The CDR3 sequence is CASSLEGREGLEAFF. The DNA for the CDR3 is TGTGCCAGCAGCTTGGAGGGACGGGAGGGGCTTGAAGCTTTCTTT.

The J gene is TRBJ1-5, the V gene TRBV2; D is ambiguous. Deletions cut 6 bases from V and 0 bases from J, with 6 bases between. The CDR3 loop spans 13 amino acids. Germline CDR1 and CDR2: SNHLY and FYNNEI. The CDR3 here is CASRADSNQPQHF. The CDR3, as DNA: TGTGCCAGCAGGGCAGATAGCAATCAGCCCCAGCATTTT.

The J gene is TRBJ2-5, the V gene TRBV19; 11 nucleotides line up with TRBD1. Germline CDR1 LNHDA, CDR2 SQIVND (reference sequence). V shed 9 bases, J shed 2 bases, and the junction held 8 bases outside the gene matches. The CDR3 sequence is 15 residues long. The CDR3: CASSLGQGAQETQYF. CDR3 nucleotide sequence: TGTGCCAGCTCCCTTGGACAGGGGGCTCAAGAGACCCAGTACTTC. Full variable domain (missing parts from reference TRBV19 and TRBJ2-5): DGGITQSPKYLFRKEGQNVTLSCEQNLNHDAMYWYRQDPGQGLRLIYYSQIVNDFQKGDIAEGYSVSREKKESFPLTVTSAQKNPTAFYLCASSLGQGAQETQYFGPGTRLLVL.

The chain is built from TRBV6-5 and TRBJ1-1, with D possibly being TRBD1 (6 bases). Trimming cost V 4 bases and J 4 bases, with 13 bases left between them. The CDR3 totals 14 residues. Germline V gives CDR1 MNHEY, CDR2 SVGAGI. CDR3 protein: CASSFNRALTEAFF. Written as DNA, the CDR3 is TGTGCCAGCAGTTTTAACAGGGCCCTCACTGAAGCTTTCTTT.

The sample holds a few counts of this clone. The chain employs TRBV5-1 and TRBJ1-5; perhaps TRBD1 as D (6 bases). This CDR3 is 14 amino acids long. CDR1 and CDR2 from the germline V gene are SGHRS and YFSETQ. The V end was cut by 2 bases, the J end by 2 bases, with 8 bases between. The CDR3 reads CASSLQGGNQPQHF. The DNA for the CDR3 is TGCGCCAGCAGCTTACAGGGTGGCAATCAGCCCCAGCATTTT.

The chain carries TRBV30 and TRBJ2-1; perhaps TRBD2 as D (7 bases). Germline CDR1 reads GTSNPN; CDR2 reads SVGIG (reference sequence). Trimming stripped 4 bases from V and 5 bases from J, with 18 bases between. The CDR3 is 15 residues long. CDR3: CAWTLVGGGHNEQFF. CDR3 in DNA: TGTGCCTGGACCCTTGTGGGGGGGGGCCACAATGAGCAGTTCTTC.

The CDR3 nucleotides are TGTGCCAGCAGCTTAGGGTTACTAAAGCCCAGCGGGAGTTCCTACGAGCAGTACTTC. It specifies CASSLGLLKPSGSSYEQYF. V is TRBV7-8 and J is TRBJ2-7; TRBD2 agrees at 8 bases. CDR3 size: 19 residues. Trimming cost V 1 base and J 1 base; bases outside gene matches: 15. CDR1 is SGHVS, CDR2 FQNEAQ, per germline.

The chain employs TRBV6-5 and TRBJ1-5; 7 bases are a match to TRBD1. From germline, CDR1 is MNHEY and CDR2 SVGAGI. CDR3 length equals 15 residues. Germline trimming cut 5 bases from V and 4 bases from J; bases unmatched to any gene: 8. The CDR3 spells CASSNRQGQNQPQHF. Here the CDR3 DNA reads TGTGCCAGCAGTAACCGACAGGGACAAAATCAGCCCCAGCATTTT.

This chain links TRBV5-6 with TRBJ2-4; TRBD2 matches at 12 bases. The CDR3 is 16 amino acids. Losses at the gene ends were 3 bases for V and 2 bases for J; bases not matched to a gene: 3. Germline V gene lookup returns CDR1 SGHDT and CDR2 YYEEEE. The CDR3 region is CASSSGLAGPKNIQYF. The CDR3 nucleotides are TGTGCCAGCAGCTCCGGACTAGCGGGGCCCAAAAACATTCAGTACTTC.

This chain connects TRBV27 to TRBJ2-7, with a possible D match to TRBD2 (7 bases). V lost 7 bases, J lost 4 bases, and 29 bases lay in between. The CDR3 runs to 18 residues. Germline loops: CDR1 MNHEY, CDR2 SMNVEV (reference sequence). The CDR3 DNA sequence: TGTGCCAGCACTCACATCCCCAATGTGGGGGGGCGAACATACGAGCAGTACTTC. It is translated as CASTHIPNVGGRTYEQYF.

The chain recombines TRBV2 with TRBJ1-1, with 7 bases matching TRBD1. Trimming removed 7 bases from V and 6 bases from J; junction bases left unmatched: 11. This CDR3 has 14 residues. In germline, CDR1 is SNHLY, CDR2 FYNNEI. The CDR3 sequence is CASTLGTVKAEAFF. The CDR3 DNA sequence: TGTGCCAGCACCCTCGGGACAGTAAAAGCTGAAGCTTTCTTT.

This clone was seen a few times. The chain employs TRBV12-3 or TRBV12-4 and TRBJ1-2, with a weak D call TRBD1 (5 bases). V was cut by 7 bases and J by 4 bases, with 13 bases left in between. This CDR3 has 13 amino acids. The CDR3 DNA reads as TGTGCCAGCACCCTGACAGCCTTCTATGGCTACACCTTC. Its translation is CASTLTAFYGYTF.

V usage is TRBV11-3 and J usage is TRBJ2-3, with 11 bases matching TRBD2. Germline trimming cut 3 bases from V and 3 bases from J; bases unmatched to any gene: 8. From germline, CDR1 is SGHNT and CDR2 YENEEA. This CDR3 contains 17 residues. The CDR3 DNA reads TGTGCCAGCAGCTTTTCCCCTACTAGCGGGAGTACAGATACGCAGTATTTT. This sequence encodes CASSFSPTSGSTDTQYF.

The V gene is TRBV5-1, the J gene TRBJ1-2; no clear D gene. The CDR3 runs 12 residues. The V end was cut by 4 bases, the J end by 5 bases, with 9 bases between. CDR1 and CDR2 from the germline V gene are SGHRS and YFSETQ. The CDR3 coding sequence is TGCGCCAGCAGCCCGACATCTTATGGCTACACCTTC. It specifies CASSPTSYGYTF. The full variable domain, completed using reference TRBV5-1 and TRBJ1-2, is KAGVTQTPRYLIKTRGQQVTLSCSPISGHRSVSWYQQTPGQGLQFLFEYFSETQRNKGNFPGRFSGRQFSNSRSEMNVSTLELGDSALYLCASSPTSYGYTFGSGTRLTVV.

This chain joins TRBV29-1 and TRBJ2-1; perhaps TRBD1 as D (5 bases). Per the germline V gene, CDR1 is SQVTM and CDR2 is ANQGSEA. The V gene lost 1 base and the J gene lost 7 bases, with 11 bases spanning the gap. This CDR3 has 13 residues. The CDR3 DNA sequence: TGCAGCGTTGAAGGGGGCCTAGGGAATGAGCAGTTCTTC. Translating it yields CSVEGGLGNEQFF.

The DNA of the CDR3 is TGTGCCAGCAGACGACAGCTATCTAGCACAGATACGCAGTATTTT. It is translated as CASRRQLSSTDTQYF. The chain carries TRBV7-2 and TRBJ2-3, with D possibly TRBD1 on 5 matching bases. Germline V gene sequence: CDR1 SGHTA, CDR2 FQGNSA. The CDR3 length is 15 residues. The V end was cut by 6 bases, the J end by 0 bases, with 13 bases between.

J is TRBJ2-7 and V is TRBV7-2; TRBD1 agrees at 7 bases. V was clipped by 4 bases and J by 0 bases; unmatched bases: 3. The CDR3 is 14 amino acids. Germline CDR1 is SGHTA and CDR2 is FQGNSA. As DNA, the CDR3 is TGTGCCAGCAGCTGGGACAGCTCCTCCTACGAGCAGTACTTC. As protein: CASSWDSSSYEQYF.

The rearrangement links TRBV7-2 to TRBJ2-7, with D possibly being TRBD2 (5 bases). The V and J ends lost 1 base and 3 bases respectively, with 10 bases between them. CDR1 and CDR2 (germline): SGHTA, FQGNSA. The CDR3 has 14 residues. For the CDR3, the DNA is TGTGCCAGCAGCTTAGTGGCGGGTTACTACGAGCAGTACTTC. It encodes CASSLVAGYYEQYF.